This T cell receptor (beta chain) was sequenced for a study of CD8 T cells in ankylosing spondylitis (dated by TCRdb to about 2017). About the investigation overall: The study profiled T cell receptor beta repertoires in healthy donors and ankylosing spondylitis patients to find disease-linked TCR variants. In total, the full study cohort was made up of about 110 healthy donors and roughly 27 ankylosing spondylitis patients. Peripheral blood was sampled, and synovial fluid was additionally collected from ankylosing spondylitis patients. The paper as a whole reports these results and caveats: Significant enrichment of the disease-linked clones was reported in matched synovial fluid samples from ankylosing spondylitis patients. In peripheral blood, the disease-linked clones were found at relatively low frequencies and had a CD8+ phenotype. Some motif variants had previously been reported in the synovial fluid and blood of reactive arthritis patients, which suggests shared mechanisms of disease initiation. Blood from ankylosing spondylitis patients appeared to be characterized by a TCR beta motif made up of fewer than ten highly homologous amino acid variants.

Sequenced using an Illumina HiSeq 2500. Quantitative 5'-RACE with molecular barcodes was the method used to prepare the TCR beta libraries. In the original analysis: A new computational method, built on a probabilistic model of VDJ rearrangement, was used to identify disease-linked TCR variants. TCRdb reprocessing: public reads trimmed at Q25 with fastp, clones called with MiXCR, in-frame beta chains kept. Each CDR3 protein gets just one entry, which takes the most common genes and DNA from the rows behind it. The V and J calls here are based on TCRdb, not the publication. The table for this sample lists about 400,000 distinct CDR3 sequences; under 25% of them were counted only once. Approximately 16% of the sample is taken by the ten largest. V loses 5 bases of germline sequence and J loses 3 bases, and the interval between the two ends is 18 bases. CDR1 and CDR2, looked up from the germline V gene, are SGDLS and YYNGEE. Measured from the cysteine to the phenylalanine, the CDR3 is 15 residues long. This entry keeps only the CDR3 DNA: 45 bases, framed from base 1.

Note on this clonotype: There is no known antigen for this receptor. No quality values exist for individual bases; no much larger clone is one base distant.

The source material was blood, either unsorted or a sorted T cell fraction (not recorded which). Recombination joined TRBV9 with TRBJ2-7; TRBD1 is perhaps the D gene, given 6 matching bases. The receptor was isolated from a male donor with ankylosing spondylitis. The CDR3 region has the sequence CASSRSPQGSYEQYF. The bases read TGTGCCAGCAGTCGCAGCCCACAGGGCAGCTACGAGCAGTACTTC.